The clone carrying this T cell receptor (beta chain) has a handful of counts. Its antigen is not known. These data come from a study of T cells after posttransplantation cyclophosphamide. Broader study findings: Recipient CMV seropositivity and CMV reactivation strongly tracked TRB clonality. Blood and skin or GI T cell repertoires showed limited TRB overlap.

The data were produced by immunoSEQ multiplex PCR, yet TCRdb's version contains in-frame clones alone and is incomplete. The sample contains tens of thousands of clones, about 83% of which appear only once. Sample: PBMCs. The TCR sequence derives from a woman aged 55-70 years with a blood cancer, CMV-positive, and with a related stem cell donor.

The chain's CDR3 is CASRQRDVSYEQYF. In DNA form, the CDR3 reads TGTGCCAGCAGGCAGCGGGACGTCTCCTACGAGCAGTACTTC. This chain uses TRBV6-6 with TRBJ2-7, with 7 bases matching TRBD2. After removal of 6 bases from V and 0 bases from J, the junction contained 5 bases not matched to a gene. CDR1 is MNHNY and CDR2 is SVGAGI in the germline V gene (reference sequence). This CDR3 comprises 14 residues.